This T cell receptor (beta chain) stems from a study of CD8 T cells in Susac syndrome. Whole-study findings and limits: The study acknowledged a relatively small number of individuals in its TCR sequencing and HLA analysis.

With random hexamers, about 0.45 to 1 ug RNA was reverse transcribed. Amplification of TCR beta CDR3 spanned 54 Vbeta and 13 Jbeta via immunoSEQ multiplex PCR. TCRdb processed the immunoSEQ multiplex PCR reads anew with MiXCR; each CDR3 protein has one entry. The data contain 50,000 or so distinct CDR3 sequences, 80% to 95% of them seen just once; the ten biggest clones take up roughly 0.4%. In the case of this clonotype: Its antigen is still unknown.

While serving as controls, healthy donors were matched for age and sex. While CD8+ and CD4+ T cells were isolated negatively, TEMRA cells were enriched by FACS. V dropped 4 bases and J dropped 5; count of bases not matched to a gene: 6. CDR3 length: 14 amino acids. Germline V gene sequence: CDR1 SQVTM, CDR2 ANQGSEA. The chain carries TRBV29-1 and TRBJ2-1; 9 nucleotides align to TRBD2. Sequencing was carried out using CD8+ T cells from PBMCs. The clonotype comes from a human donor in good health. The CDR3 nucleotides read TGCAGCGTTGTGCTAGCGGGAATGAACAATGAGCAGTTCTTC. Translation gives CSVVLAGMNNEQFF.